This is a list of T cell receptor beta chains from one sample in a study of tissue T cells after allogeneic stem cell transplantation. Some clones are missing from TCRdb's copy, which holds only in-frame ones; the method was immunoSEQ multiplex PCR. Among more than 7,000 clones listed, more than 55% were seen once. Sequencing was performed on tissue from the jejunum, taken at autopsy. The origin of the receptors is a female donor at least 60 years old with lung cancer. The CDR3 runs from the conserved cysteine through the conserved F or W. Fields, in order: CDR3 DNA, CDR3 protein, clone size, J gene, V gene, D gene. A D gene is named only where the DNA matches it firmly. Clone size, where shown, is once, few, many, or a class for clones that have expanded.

TGTGCCAGCAGTCCCGATAGGAGCACTGAAGCTTTCTTT | CASSPDRSTEAFF | - | TRBJ1-1 | TRBV6-5 | -
TGCGCCAGCAGCTTGGGGGCCGGGACAGGGACCTACGAGCAGTACTTC | CASSLGAGTGTYEQYF | - | TRBJ2-7 | TRBV5-1 | TRBD1
TGTGCCAGTAGTATAGTGGCCCCGGGACAGGGGGCGCGGAATGAGCAGTTCTTC | CASSIVAPGQGARNEQFF | - | TRBJ2-1 | TRBV19 | TRBD1
TGTGCCAGCAGAGTGAAGGGTGGGACAGGGAACGAGCAGTACTTC | CASRVKGGTGNEQYF | - | TRBJ2-7 | TRBV2 | TRBD1
TGTGCCAGCAGTTCCCAACGGGGGTCACAAGCTTTCTTT | CASSSQRGSQAFF | - | TRBJ1-1 | TRBV6-5 | -
TGTGCCAGCAGCTTGCAAGGGGGCGAAAACACCGGGGAGCTGTTTTTT | CASSLQGGENTGELFF | - | TRBJ2-2 | TRBV5-4 | TRBD1
TGTGCCAGCAGTTACTCGACGACAGGGGGCGTCGAGCAGTACTTC | CASSYSTTGGVEQYF | - | TRBJ2-7 | TRBV6-5 | TRBD1
TGTGCCTGGAGTGGGGGTTTGTCCTATAATTCACCCCTCCACTTT | CAWSGGLSYNSPLHF | few | TRBJ1-6 | TRBV30 | -
TGTGCCAGTATTCAGAACACTGAAGCTTTCTTT | CASIQNTEAFF | few | TRBJ1-1 | TRBV19 | -
TGTGCCAGCAGCACCGACAGGAACAATGAGCAGTTCTTC | CASSTDRNNEQFF | - | TRBJ2-1 | TRBV5-4 | -
TGTGCCAGCAGCCAGGACGAGAGAGAGACCCAGTACTTC | CASSQDERETQYF | few | TRBJ2-5 | TRBV5-4 | -
TGTGCCAGCAGCTTAGGACGGGGGCGCGGGGAGCTGTTTTTT | CASSLGRGRGELFF | medium-sized | TRBJ2-2 | TRBV7-2 | -
TGTGCCAGCAGTGGGCTGGTGGACACTGAAGCTTTCTTT | CASSGLVDTEAFF | - | TRBJ1-1 | TRBV2 | -
TGTGCCAGCAGCTTCCCAGGGCGGAACACTGAAGCTTTCTTT | CASSFPGRNTEAFF | few | TRBJ1-1 | TRBV5-5 | -
TGTGCCAGCAGTCCCGAGCGGGAGATTAAGTACGAGCAGTACTTC | CASSPEREIKYEQYF | - | TRBJ2-7 | TRBV6-5 | TRBD2
TGTGCCTGGAGGCCCCCGACAGGCACATTCTATGGCTACACCTTC | CAWRPPTGTFYGYTF | few | TRBJ1-2 | TRBV30 | -
TGTGCCAGCAGGCGTAGTGGACAGGGATACAATGAGCAGTTCTTC | CASRRSGQGYNEQFF | - | TRBJ2-1 | TRBV6-5 | TRBD1
TGTGCCAGCAGGCAGGTGAACTCCTACGAGCAGTACTTC | CASRQVNSYEQYF | - | TRBJ2-7 | TRBV6-5 | -
TGTGCCAGCAGTTATAATTTGGGCTCCGAGCAGTACTTC | CASSYNLGSEQYF | few | TRBJ2-7 | TRBV6-6 | -
TGCGCCAGCAGCTTGGAGTTGCCGGGACAGTATGGCTACACCTTC | CASSLELPGQYGYTF | once | TRBJ1-2 | TRBV5-1 | TRBD1
TGTGCCAGCAGCTACCCGGCTAGCGGGAGCACAGATACGCAGTATTTT | CASSYPASGSTDTQYF | - | TRBJ2-3 | TRBV5-4 | TRBD2
TGTGCCAGCAGCTTACAACAGACTGCACTGCTCTCTGGAAACACCATATATTTT | CASSLQQTALLSGNTIYF | medium-sized | TRBJ1-3 | TRBV7-3 | -
TGTGCCAGCAGTTACCAGCGGGTTACATGGGGCACTGAAGCTTTCTTT | CASSYQRVTWGTEAFF | - | TRBJ1-1 | TRBV6-5 | -
TGTGCCACCAGTGATCCCCCTCCGGCAGATACGCAGTATTTT | CATSDPPPADTQYF | few | TRBJ2-3 | TRBV24-1 | -
TGTGCCAGTAGTATGGGGGGACGGCTGAACACTGAAGCTTTCTTT | CASSMGGRLNTEAFF | - | TRBJ1-1 | TRBV19 | -
TGTGCCAGCAGCTTATCGGGACTAGCTTCGTACGAGCAGTACTTC | CASSLSGLASYEQYF | - | TRBJ2-7 | TRBV7-9 | TRBD2
TGTGCCAGCAGTCCATGGACAGGGACAGATACGCAGTATTTT | CASSPWTGTDTQYF | - | TRBJ2-3 | TRBV6-2/TRBV6-3 | TRBD1
TGTGCCAGCCGAGACAGGGGTATTAATTCACCCCTCCACTTT | CASRDRGINSPLHF | - | TRBJ1-6 | TRBV3-1/TRBV3-2 | TRBD1
TGTGCCAGCAGACTACAGGGGGGGAATGAAAAACTGTTTTTT | CASRLQGGNEKLFF | - | TRBJ1-4 | TRBV6-1 | TRBD1
TGTGCCACCAGTGGGGGAGGTTTGTCTGGGGCCAACGTCCTGACTTTC | CATSGGGLSGANVLTF | - | TRBJ2-6 | TRBV24-1 | -
TGTGCCTGGGGTGTAGGAGAGAGGGCTTTCTTT | CAWGVGERAFF | - | TRBJ1-1 | TRBV30 | -